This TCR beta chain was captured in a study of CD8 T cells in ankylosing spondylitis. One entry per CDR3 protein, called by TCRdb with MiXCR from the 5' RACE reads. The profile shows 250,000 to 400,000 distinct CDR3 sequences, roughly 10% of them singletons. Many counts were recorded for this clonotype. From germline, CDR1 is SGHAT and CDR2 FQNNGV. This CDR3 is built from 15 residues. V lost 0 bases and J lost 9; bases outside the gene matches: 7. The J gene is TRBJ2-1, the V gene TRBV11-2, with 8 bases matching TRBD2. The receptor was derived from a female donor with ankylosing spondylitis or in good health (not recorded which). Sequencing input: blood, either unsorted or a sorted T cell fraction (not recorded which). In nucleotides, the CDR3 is TGTGCCAGCAGCTTAGAACGGGGGGGGGCCGGTGAGCAGTTCTTC. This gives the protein CASSLERGGAGEQFF. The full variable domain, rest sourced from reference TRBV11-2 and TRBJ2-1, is EAGVAQSPRYKIIEKRQSVAFWCNPISGHATLYWYQQILGQGPKLLIQFQNNGVVDDSQLPKDRFSAERLKGVDSTLKIQPAKLEDSAVYLCASSLERGGAGEQFFGPGTRLTVL.